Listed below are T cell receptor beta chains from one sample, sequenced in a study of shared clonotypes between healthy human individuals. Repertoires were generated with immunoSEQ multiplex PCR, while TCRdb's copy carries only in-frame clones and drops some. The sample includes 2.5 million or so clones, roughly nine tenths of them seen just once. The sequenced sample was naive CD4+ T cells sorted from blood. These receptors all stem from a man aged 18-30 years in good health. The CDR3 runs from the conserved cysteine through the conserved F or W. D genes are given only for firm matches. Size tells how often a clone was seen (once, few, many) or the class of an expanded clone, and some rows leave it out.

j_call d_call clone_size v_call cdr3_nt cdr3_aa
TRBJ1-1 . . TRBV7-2 TGTGCCAGCAGCTTCTCAGCGGGCTGGGAAAAAGCTGAAGCTTTCTTT CASSFSAGWEKAEAFF
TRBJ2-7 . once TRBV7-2 TGTGCCAGCAGCTTAAGACAGTTTAGCTACGAGCAGTACTTC CASSLRQFSYEQYF
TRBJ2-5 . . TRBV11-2 TGTGCCAGCAGCCCAGGGAATATGACCCAGTACTTC CASSPGNMTQYF
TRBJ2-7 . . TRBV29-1 TGCAGCGTCCAGACTTACGAGCAGTACTTC CSVQTYEQYF
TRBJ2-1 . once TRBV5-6 TGTGCCAGCAGCTTTGGGGCCTATTCCAATGAGCAGTTCTTC CASSFGAYSNEQFF
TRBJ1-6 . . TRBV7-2 TGTGCCAGCAGCTCCCAGAGCTCCTATAATTCACCCCTCCACTTT CASSSQSSYNSPLHF
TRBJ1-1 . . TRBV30 TGTGCCTGGGAGAAGCTCGTGCCGGGGACTGAAGCTTTCTTT CAWEKLVPGTEAFF
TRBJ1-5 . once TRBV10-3 TGTGCCATCAGTGAGGGGAAGACAGAAAGCAATCAGCCCCAGCATTTT CAISEGKTESNQPQHF
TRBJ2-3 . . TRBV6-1 TGTGCCAGCAGTGAAGAACTTTCCGTGGGCACAGATACGCAGTATTTT CASSEELSVGTDTQYF
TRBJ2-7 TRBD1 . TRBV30 TGTGCCTGTCCGGGACAGGGGTCATACGAGCAGTACTTC CACPGQGSYEQYF
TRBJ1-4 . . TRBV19 TGTGCCAGTACCTCACCACAGGGCGATAGTGTAAAACTGTTTTTT CASTSPQGDSVKLFF